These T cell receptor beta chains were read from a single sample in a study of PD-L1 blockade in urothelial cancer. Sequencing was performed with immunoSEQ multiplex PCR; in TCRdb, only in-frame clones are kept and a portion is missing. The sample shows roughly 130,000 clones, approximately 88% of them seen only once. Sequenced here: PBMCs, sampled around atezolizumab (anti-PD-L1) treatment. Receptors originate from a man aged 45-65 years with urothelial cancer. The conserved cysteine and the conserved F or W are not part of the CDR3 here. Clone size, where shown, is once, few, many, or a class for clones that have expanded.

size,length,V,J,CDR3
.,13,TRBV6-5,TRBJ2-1,ASSTGTSGYNEQF
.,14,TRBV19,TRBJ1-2,ASSRQGGLANYGYT
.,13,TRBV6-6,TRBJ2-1,ASSYEKGAANEQF
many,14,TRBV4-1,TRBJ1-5,ASSQVLRGSNQPQH
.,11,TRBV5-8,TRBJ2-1,ASSVDRGYEQF
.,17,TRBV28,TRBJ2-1,ASSLSGGGLGGFGDEQF
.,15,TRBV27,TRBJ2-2,ATFRDRPRGNTGELF
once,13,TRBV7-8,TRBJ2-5,ASSLIGTDQETQY
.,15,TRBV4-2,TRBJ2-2,ASSSGTSGSRAGELF
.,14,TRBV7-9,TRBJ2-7,ASSPWGVQGANEQY
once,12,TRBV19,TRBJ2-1,ASTLAGGYNEQF
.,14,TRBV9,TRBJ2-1,ASSVVSGQSYNEQF
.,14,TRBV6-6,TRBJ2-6,ASRAGTASGANVLT
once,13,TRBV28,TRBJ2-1,ASSFLGGAYNEQF
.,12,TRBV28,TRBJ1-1,ASSSTRGRTEAF
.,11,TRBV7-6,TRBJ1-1,ASKGTGALEAF
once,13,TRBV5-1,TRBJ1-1,ASSRGEGVNTEAF
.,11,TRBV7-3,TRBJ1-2,ASSPGESDGYT
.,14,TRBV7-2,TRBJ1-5,ASSTGTGTRNQPQH
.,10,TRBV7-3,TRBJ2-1,ASSLDYSVLF
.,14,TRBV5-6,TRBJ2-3,ASSPNGKSHIDTQY
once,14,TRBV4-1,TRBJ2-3,ASSQDRGILTDTQY
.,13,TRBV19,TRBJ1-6,ASSNQPGQNSPLH
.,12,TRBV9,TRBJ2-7,ASSVGGRAYEQY
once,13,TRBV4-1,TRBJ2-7,ASSQGIQGLTEQY
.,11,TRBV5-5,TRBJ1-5,ASSLILNQPQH
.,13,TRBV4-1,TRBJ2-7,ASSSPGTSVYEQY
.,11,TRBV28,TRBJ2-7,ASSSGPRGEQY
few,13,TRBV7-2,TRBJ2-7,ASSIPSSGIHEQY
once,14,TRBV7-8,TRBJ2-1,ASTNLAGAFSDEQF
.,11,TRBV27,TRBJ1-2,ASSQGQGYGYT
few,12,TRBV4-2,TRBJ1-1,ASSQGQENTEAF
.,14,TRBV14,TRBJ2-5,ASSRTRGGSAETQY